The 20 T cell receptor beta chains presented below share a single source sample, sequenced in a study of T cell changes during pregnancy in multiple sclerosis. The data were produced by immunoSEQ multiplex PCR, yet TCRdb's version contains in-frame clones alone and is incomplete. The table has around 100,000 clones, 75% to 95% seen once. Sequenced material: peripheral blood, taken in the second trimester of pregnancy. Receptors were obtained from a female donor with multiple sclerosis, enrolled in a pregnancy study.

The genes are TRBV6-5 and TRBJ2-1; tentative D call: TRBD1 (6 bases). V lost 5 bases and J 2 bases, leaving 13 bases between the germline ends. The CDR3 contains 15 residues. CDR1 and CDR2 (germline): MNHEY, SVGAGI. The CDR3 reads CASSTRGGPYNEQFF. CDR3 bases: TGTGCCAGCAGTACTCGAGGGGGACCCTACAATGAGCAGTTCTTC.

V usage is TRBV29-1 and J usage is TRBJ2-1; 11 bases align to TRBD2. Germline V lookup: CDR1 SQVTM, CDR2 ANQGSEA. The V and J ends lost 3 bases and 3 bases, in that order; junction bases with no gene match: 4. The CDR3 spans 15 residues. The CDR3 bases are TGCAGCGTTGACGACGGGACTAGCGGCTACAATGAGCAGTTCTTC. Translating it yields CSVDDGTSGYNEQFF.

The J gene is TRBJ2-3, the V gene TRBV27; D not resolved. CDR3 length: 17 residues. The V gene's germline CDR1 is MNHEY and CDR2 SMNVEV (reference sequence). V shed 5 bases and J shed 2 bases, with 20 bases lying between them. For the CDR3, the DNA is TGTGCCAGCAGTCTGAAAAAACAGCTCCTGATCACAGATACGCAGTATTTT. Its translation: CASSLKKQLLITDTQYF.

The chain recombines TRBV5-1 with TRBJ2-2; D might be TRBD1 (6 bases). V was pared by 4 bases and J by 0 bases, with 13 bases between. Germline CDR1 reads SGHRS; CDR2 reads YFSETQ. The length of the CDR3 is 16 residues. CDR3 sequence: CASSVTGLTNTGELFF. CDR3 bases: TGCGCCAGCAGCGTCACAGGGTTAACGAACACCGGGGAGCTGTTTTTT.

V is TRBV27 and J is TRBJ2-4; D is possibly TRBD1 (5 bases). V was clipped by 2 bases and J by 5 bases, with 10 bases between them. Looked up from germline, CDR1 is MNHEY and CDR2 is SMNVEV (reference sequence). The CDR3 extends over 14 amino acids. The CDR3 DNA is TGTGCCAGCAGTTTAAGATTGGGGCAAAACATTCAGTACTTC. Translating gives CASSLRLGQNIQYF.

The CDR3 is CASSHGPGLAGHNEQFF. For the CDR3, the DNA is TGTGCCAGCAGCCATGGGCCCGGACTAGCGGGCCACAATGAGCAGTTCTTC. The gene calls are TRBV4-2 and TRBJ2-1, with TRBD2 matching 11 bases. After removal of 3 bases from V and 5 bases from J, the junction contained 9 bases not matched to a gene. The CDR3 loop spans 17 amino acids. CDR1 is LGHNA, CDR2 YNFKEQ, per germline.

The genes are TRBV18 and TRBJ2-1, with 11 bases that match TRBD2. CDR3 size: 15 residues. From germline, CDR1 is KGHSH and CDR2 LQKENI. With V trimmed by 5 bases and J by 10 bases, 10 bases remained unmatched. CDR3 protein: CASSVNSGRAGEQFF. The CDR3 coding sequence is TGTGCCAGCTCAGTTAATAGCGGGAGGGCCGGAGAGCAGTTCTTC.

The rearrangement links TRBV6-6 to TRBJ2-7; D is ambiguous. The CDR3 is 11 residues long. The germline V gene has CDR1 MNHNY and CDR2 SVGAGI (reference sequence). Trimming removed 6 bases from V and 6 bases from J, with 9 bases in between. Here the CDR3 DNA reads TGTGCCAGCAGCCCCCACTCCGAGCAGTACTTC. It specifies CASSPHSEQYF.

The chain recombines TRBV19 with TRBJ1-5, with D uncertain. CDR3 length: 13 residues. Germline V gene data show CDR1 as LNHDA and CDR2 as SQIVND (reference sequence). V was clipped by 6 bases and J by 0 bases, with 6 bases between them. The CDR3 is CASRAYSNQPQHF. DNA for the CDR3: TGTGCCAGTAGAGCATATAGCAATCAGCCCCAGCATTTT. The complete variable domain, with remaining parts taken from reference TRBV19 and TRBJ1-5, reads DGGITQSPKYLFRKEGQNVTLSCEQNLNHDAMYWYRQDPGQGLRLIYYSQIVNDFQKGDIAEGYSVSREKKESFPLTVTSAQKNPTAFYLCASRAYSNQPQHFGDGTRLSIL.

The CDR3 DNA reads TGTGCCAGCAGTCCCGCCGGGACAGGGTTATACGAGCAGTACTTC. Translated: CASSPAGTGLYEQYF. This chain links TRBV27 with TRBJ2-7; the match to TRBD1 covers 9 bases. From germline, CDR1 is MNHEY and CDR2 SMNVEV (reference sequence). Trimming at V came to 5 bases and at J to 4 bases, leaving 9 bases not matched to a gene. The CDR3 has 15 residues.

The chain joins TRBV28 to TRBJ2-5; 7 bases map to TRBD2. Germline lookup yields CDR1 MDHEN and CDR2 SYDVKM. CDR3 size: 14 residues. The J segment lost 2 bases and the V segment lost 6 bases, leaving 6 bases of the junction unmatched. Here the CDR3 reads CASRLAPEQETQYF. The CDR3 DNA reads TGTGCCAGCAGACTAGCGCCCGAGCAAGAGACCCAGTACTTC.

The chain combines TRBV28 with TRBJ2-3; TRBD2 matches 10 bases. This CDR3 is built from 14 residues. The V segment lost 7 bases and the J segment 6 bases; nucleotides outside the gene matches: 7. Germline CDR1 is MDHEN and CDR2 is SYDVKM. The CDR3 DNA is TGTGCCAGCACTACTAGCGGGAAGTATGATACGCAGTATTTT. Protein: CASTTSGKYDTQYF.

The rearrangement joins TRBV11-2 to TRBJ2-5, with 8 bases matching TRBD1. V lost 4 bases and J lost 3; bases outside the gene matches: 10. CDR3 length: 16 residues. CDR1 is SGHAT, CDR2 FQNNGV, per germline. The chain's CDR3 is CASSSDRGAVKETQYF. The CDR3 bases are TGTGCCAGCAGCTCCGACAGGGGCGCGGTAAAAGAGACCCAGTACTTC.

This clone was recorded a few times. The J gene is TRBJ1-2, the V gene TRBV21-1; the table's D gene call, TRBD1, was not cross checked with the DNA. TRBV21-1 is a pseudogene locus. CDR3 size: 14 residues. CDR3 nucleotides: TGTGCCAGCAGCAACTACAGGGGACTTTATGGCTACACCTTC. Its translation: CASSNYRGLYGYTF.

The CDR3 nucleotides are TGTGCCAGCAGCTTAGGGCAGGGGGCCTACAATGAGCAGTTCTTC. Amino acids: CASSLGQGAYNEQFF. The V gene is TRBV11-3, the J gene TRBJ2-1; TRBD1 matches 7 bases. Germline V lookup: CDR1 SGHNT, CDR2 YENEEA. The CDR3 sequence is 15 residues long. Trimming cost V 1 base and J 2 bases; bases outside gene matches: 2.

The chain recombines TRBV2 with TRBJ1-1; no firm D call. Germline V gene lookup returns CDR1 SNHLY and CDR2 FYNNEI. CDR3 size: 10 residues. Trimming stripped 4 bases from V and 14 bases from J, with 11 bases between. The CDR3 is CASSALEGFF. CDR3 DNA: TGTGCCAGCAGTGCACTGGAGGGATTCTTT.

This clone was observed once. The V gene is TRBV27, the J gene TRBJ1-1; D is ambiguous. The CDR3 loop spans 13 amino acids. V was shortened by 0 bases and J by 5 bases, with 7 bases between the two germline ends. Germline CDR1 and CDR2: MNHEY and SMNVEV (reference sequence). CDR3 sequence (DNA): TGTGCCAGCAGTTTATCGGGCACTACTGAAGCTTTCTTT. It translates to CASSLSGTTEAFF.

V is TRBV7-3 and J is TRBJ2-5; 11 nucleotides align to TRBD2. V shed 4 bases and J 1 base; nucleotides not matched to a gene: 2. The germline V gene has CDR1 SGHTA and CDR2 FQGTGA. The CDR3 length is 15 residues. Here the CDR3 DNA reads TGTGCCAGCAGCTCGGGACTAGCGGTCCAAGAGACCCAGTACTTC. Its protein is CASSSGLAVQETQYF.

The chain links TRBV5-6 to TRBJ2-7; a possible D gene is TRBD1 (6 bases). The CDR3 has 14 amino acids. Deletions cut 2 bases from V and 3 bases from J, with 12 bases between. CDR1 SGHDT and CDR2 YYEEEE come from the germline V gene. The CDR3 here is CASSFQGWNYEQYF. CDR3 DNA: TGTGCCAGCAGCTTTCAGGGGTGGAACTACGAGCAGTACTTC.

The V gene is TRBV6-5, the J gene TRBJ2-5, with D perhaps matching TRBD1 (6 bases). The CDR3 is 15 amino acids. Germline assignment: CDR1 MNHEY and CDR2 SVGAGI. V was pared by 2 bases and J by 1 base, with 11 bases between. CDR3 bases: TGTGCCAGCAGTTACAGGGGGAGCTCCCAAGAGACCCAGTACTTC. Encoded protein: CASSYRGSSQETQYF.